The next 15 T cell receptor beta chains were all read from a single sample in a study of human T cells and chemical hapten exposure. TCRdb passed the RACE reads through MiXCR, listing each CDR3 protein once. The table has around 77,000 distinct CDR3 sequences, approximately 9.8% seen once. The time point: patch test 1, 2 weeks after DPC sensitization. Stated treatment: therapeutic diphenylcyclopropenone sensitization with weekly scalp DPC. The material was whole blood, obtained in connection with sensitization to the hapten diphenylcyclopropenone (DPC). The receptors stem from a woman in her forties with alopecia areata. Some clones in this sample may be carry-over from other donors' samples.

Ten or more counts support this clonotype. The chain is built from TRBV3-1 and TRBJ2-2; D might be TRBD2 (5 bases). Deletions cut 1 base from V and 8 bases from J, with 17 bases between. This CDR3 region has 16 residues. Germline V CDR1 and CDR2: LGHDT, YNNKEL (reference sequence). The CDR3 loop is CASSQGSGRKGGELFF. The CDR3 coding sequence is TGTGCCAGCAGCCAAGGAAGCGGACGGAAGGGTGGGGAGCTGTTTTTT.

This clonotype has a handful of counts. J is TRBJ1-5 and V is TRBV2, with 7 bases matching TRBD1. Unmatched junction bases numbered 8, after V lost 5 bases and J lost 7 bases. The CDR3 extends over 14 amino acids. Per germline, CDR1 SNHLY and CDR2 FYNNEI. CDR3 nucleotide sequence: TGTGCCAGCAGTACTCTCACAGGGGCCCAGCCCCAGCATTTT. It is translated as CASSTLTGAQPQHF.

The chain recombines TRBV9 with TRBJ2-3; 7 nucleotides agree with TRBD1. The CDR3 has 14 residues. V was clipped by 1 base and J by 4 bases; unmatched bases: 3. Per the germline V gene, CDR1 is SGDLS and CDR2 is YYNGEE. The CDR3 DNA is TGTGCCAGCAGCGTACTCCAGGGGGCAGATACGCAGTATTTT. It specifies CASSVLQGADTQYF.

This clonotype was counted a few times. The V and J genes are TRBV7-9 and TRBJ2-2; D not certain. The CDR3 loop spans 14 amino acids. Between the trimmed V and J ends, which lost 1 base and 3 bases, there was a span of 6 bases. The germline CDR1 and CDR2 sequences are SEHNR and FQNEAQ (reference sequence). CDR3 loop: CASSLDTYTGELFF. The CDR3 DNA reads as TGTGCCAGCAGCTTAGACACGTACACCGGGGAGCTGTTTTTT.

In regard to this clonotype: Germline and junction disagree at one end, which may indicate a read error. The chain couples TRBV7-7 to TRBJ2-1, with 10 bases that match TRBD2. This CDR3 is 14 amino acids long. The germline V gene has CDR1 SSHAT and CDR2 FNYEAQ (reference sequence). DNA for the CDR3: TGTGCTAGCAGCGTAGCGGGGGGATACAATGAGCAGTTCTTC. Translated, it gives CASSVAGGYNEQFF. The full variable domain, completed using reference TRBV7-7 and TRBJ2-1, is GAGVSQSPRYKVTKRGQDVTLRCDPISSHATLYWYQQALGQGPEFLTYFNYEAQPDKSGLPSDRFSAERPEGSISTLTIQRTEQRDSAMYRCASSVAGGYNEQFFGPGTRLTVL.

This clonotype was recorded at least ten times. This chain links TRBV11-3 with TRBJ2-4; a weak D match, TRBD2 (5 bases). This CDR3 comprises 13 residues. Germline CDR1 and CDR2: SGHNT and YENEEA. The V end was cut by 2 bases, the J end by 8 bases, with 10 bases between. CDR3 nucleotide sequence: TGTGCCAGCAGCTTATGGTGGGGAGACATTCAGTACTTC. Its protein is CASSLWWGDIQYF.

This clonotype was seen only a few times. This chain links TRBV5-4 with TRBJ2-2; D unclear. Trimming removed 4 bases from V and 2 bases from J, with 9 bases in between. The CDR3 runs to 14 residues. The germline V gene encodes CDR1 SGHNT and CDR2 YYREEE (reference sequence). CDR3 in DNA: TGTGCCAGCAGCCTGATTCTTAACACCGGGGAGCTGTTTTTT. Its translation is CASSLILNTGELFF.

This clonotype was detected only a few times. This chain connects TRBV25-1 to TRBJ2-7; D possibly corresponds to TRBD2 (6 bases). V was cut by 3 bases and J by 7 bases, with 25 bases left in between. CDR1 and CDR2 (germline): MGHDK, SYGVNS. The CDR3 consists of 17 residues. The CDR3 nucleotides read TGTGCCAGCAGTGACGCCCTGCGGCAGGTGTCCCGGGAGGAGCAGTACTTC. Residues: CASSDALRQVSREEQYF.

This clonotype was counted a few times. The rearrangement links TRBV7-2 to TRBJ2-7; D uncertain. Trimming pared 1 base from V and 3 bases from J, leaving 7 bases between. From germline, CDR1 is SGHTA and CDR2 FQGNSA. This CDR3 has 13 residues. CDR3 region: CASSLERLYEQYF. DNA of the CDR3: TGTGCCAGCAGCTTAGAAAGACTCTACGAGCAGTACTTC.

Ten or more counts support this clonotype. This chain connects TRBV29-1 to TRBJ2-1; D gene unclear. CDR1 SQVTM and CDR2 ANQGSEA come from the germline V gene. The germline V and J ends were trimmed by 7 bases and 7 bases, with 8 bases remaining between them. This CDR3 is 10 amino acids long. CDR3 DNA: TGCAGCGGACAATTGAATGAGCAGTTCTTC. Amino acid sequence: CSGQLNEQFF.

There are a few counts of this clonotype. This rearrangement joins TRBV6-5 to TRBJ1-1; maybe TRBD1 (6 bases). The CDR3 extends over 15 amino acids. Trimming stripped 3 bases from V and 0 bases from J, with 11 bases between. Per the germline V gene, CDR1 is MNHEY and CDR2 is SVGAGI. The CDR3 loop reads CASSYGGGMNTEAFF. In DNA form, the CDR3 reads TGTGCCAGCAGTTATGGGGGCGGGATGAACACTGAAGCTTTCTTT.

V is TRBV4-1 and J is TRBJ2-7, with D possibly being TRBD1 (5 bases). CDR3 length: 15 residues. Germline CDR1 and CDR2: MGHRA and YSYEKL. Trimming shortened V by 0 bases and J by 6 bases, and 15 bases separated the two germline ends. CDR3 amino acids: CASSQDWQGLAEQYF. The CDR3 coding sequence is TGCGCCAGCAGCCAAGATTGGCAGGGATTAGCCGAGCAGTACTTC.

The chain uses TRBV6-5 and TRBJ1-5; the match to TRBD1 covers 9 bases. CDR3 length: 14 amino acids. V lost 6 bases, J lost 5 bases, and 5 bases stayed unmatched. CDR1 and CDR2 (germline): MNHEY, SVGAGI. This CDR3 reads CASRGQGFDQPQHF. The CDR3 nucleotides read TGTGCCAGCAGGGGACAGGGTTTTGATCAGCCCCAGCATTTT.

This clonotype was seen only a few times. This chain uses TRBV2 with TRBJ2-5; D may be TRBD1 (5 bases). Trimming left V 6 bases short and J 3 bases short, with 14 bases between. The length of the CDR3 is 14 residues. Germline-derived CDR1 and CDR2 are SNHLY and FYNNEI. The CDR3 DNA reads TGTGCCAGCAGGTTAGACAGTGCCAAAGAGACCCAGTACTTC. Protein product: CASRLDSAKETQYF.

CDR3: CASSLDSPLHF. The DNA of the CDR3 is TGTGCCAGCAGCTTAGACTCACCCCTCCACTTT. The rearrangement joins TRBV7-2 to TRBJ1-6; D is undetermined. Between the trimmed V and J ends, which lost 1 base and 10 bases, there was a span of 2 bases. This CDR3 spans 11 amino acids. Germline CDR1 SGHTA, CDR2 FQGNSA.